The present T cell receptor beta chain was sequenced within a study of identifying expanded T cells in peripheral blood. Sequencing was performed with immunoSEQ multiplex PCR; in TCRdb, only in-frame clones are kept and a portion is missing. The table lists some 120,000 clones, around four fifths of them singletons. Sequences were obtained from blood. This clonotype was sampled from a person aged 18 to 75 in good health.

The CDR3 DNA follows: TGCGCCAGCAGCCAAGATGAGGCAGGGAATGAGGACACCATATATTTT. Encoded protein: CASSQDEAGNEDTIYF. J is TRBJ1-3 and V is TRBV4-1; D is possibly TRBD1 (5 bases). Deletions cut 0 bases from V and 8 bases from J, with 17 bases between. Germline CDR1 reads MGHRA; CDR2 reads YSYEKL. This CDR3 contains 16 residues.